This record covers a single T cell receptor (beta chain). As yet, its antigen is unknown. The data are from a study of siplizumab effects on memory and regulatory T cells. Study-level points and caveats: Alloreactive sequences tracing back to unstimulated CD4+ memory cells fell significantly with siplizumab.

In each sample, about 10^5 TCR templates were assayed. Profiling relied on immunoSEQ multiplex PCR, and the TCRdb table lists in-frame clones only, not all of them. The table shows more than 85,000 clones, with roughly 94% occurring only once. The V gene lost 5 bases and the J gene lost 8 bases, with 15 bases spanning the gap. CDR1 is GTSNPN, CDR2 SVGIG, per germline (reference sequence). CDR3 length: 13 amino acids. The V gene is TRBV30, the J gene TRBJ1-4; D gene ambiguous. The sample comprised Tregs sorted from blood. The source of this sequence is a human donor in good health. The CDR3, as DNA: TGTGCCTGGTACAATCGAGGATCCGAAAAACTGTTTTTT. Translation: CAWYNRGSEKLFF.